This TCR beta chain was sequenced for a study of CD8+CD57+ T cells in acquired aplastic anemia. Regarding this clonotype: A junction end diverges from the germline sequence, so it may reflect a read error.

Profiling of TCR beta VDJ combinations and CDR3 sequences used genomic DNA as template. TCRdb fed the reads into MiXCR, producing one record per CDR3 protein. Of approximately 220,000 distinct CDR3 sequences in the sample, approximately 45% were seen once. All patients picked for sequencing had shown, by flow cytometry, an expansion of CD8+CD57+ cells. The sequenced sample consisted of sorted CD4+, CD8+, or CD8+CD57+ T cells (not recorded which) from PBMCs. This clonotype was obtained from a human donor with aplastic anemia.

The CDR3 loop reads CASLGSANTGEPFF. The CDR3, as DNA: TGTGCCAGTCTGGGGAGCGCGAACACCGGGGAGCCGTTTTTT. The genes are TRBV19 and TRBJ2-2, with a tentative D call TRBD2 (5 bases). Germline V gene data show CDR1 as LNHDA and CDR2 as SQIVND (reference sequence). This CDR3 spans 14 amino acids.